The 27 T cell receptor beta chains below were found in one sample sequenced in a study of OX40 agonist ivuxolimab in advanced cancers. TCRdb keeps only in-frame clones here, not all; method: immunoSEQ multiplex PCR. The data contain tens of thousands of clones, approximately 87% of them singletons. This sample comprised CD4+ or CD8+ T cells sorted from blood, obtained in a trial of the OX40 agonist ivuxolimab. All receptors come from an adult with an advanced solid tumor such as melanoma, head and neck, liver or kidney cancer.

The rearrangement uses TRBV2 and TRBJ1-1; D might be TRBD1 (5 bases). V was shortened by 6 bases and J by 0 bases, with 8 bases between the two germline ends. The CDR3 is 13 amino acids. Germline loops: CDR1 SNHLY, CDR2 FYNNEI. The CDR3 DNA follows: TGTGCCAGCAGCTCGACAGTGAACACTGAAGCTTTCTTT. Translated: CASSSTVNTEAFF.

The chain has TRBV28 and TRBJ1-3, with D unclear. The CDR3 runs 13 residues. V lost 7 bases and J 0 bases, leaving 7 bases between the germline ends. CDR1 is MDHEN and CDR2 is SYDVKM in the germline V gene. CDR3 bases: TGTGCCAGCACCCGGAGCTCTGGAAACACCATATATTTT. This gives the protein CASTRSSGNTIYF.

CDR3 DNA: TGTGCCAGCAGCTCTCTGATGGGACAGGGGAACGAAAAACTGTTTTTT. This codes for CASSSLMGQGNEKLFF. This rearrangement joins TRBV7-8 to TRBJ1-4, with 10 bases that match TRBD1. The CDR3 runs to 16 residues. The trim removed 4 bases at V and 8 bases at J, leaving 10 bases unmatched. The germline gives CDR1 SGHVS, CDR2 FQNEAQ.

The chain combines TRBV10-3 with TRBJ1-1, with D perhaps TRBD1 (6 bases). V was clipped by 11 bases and J by 1 base, with 14 bases between them. The germline CDR1 and CDR2 sequences are ENHRY and SYGVKD. This CDR3 has 13 amino acids. In DNA form, the CDR3 reads TGTGCCTCGAACCCCAGGGGGAACACTGAAGCTTTCTTT. Translation gives CASNPRGNTEAFF.

The chain has TRBV5-1 and TRBJ2-1; TRBD2 agrees at 13 bases. Germline assignment: CDR1 SGHRS and CDR2 YFSETQ. There are 16 residues in the CDR3. Losses at the gene ends were 2 bases for V and 6 bases for J; bases not matched to a gene: 5. The CDR3: CASSFGGTSGVNEQFF. DNA for the CDR3: TGCGCCAGCAGCTTTGGTGGGACTAGCGGGGTCAATGAGCAGTTCTTC.

CDR3 residues: CASSLDSRNEQFF. CDR3 nucleotide sequence: TGTGCCAGCAGCCTTGACAGCCGCAATGAGCAGTTCTTC. The chain combines TRBV5-6 with TRBJ2-1; a weak D match, TRBD1 (5 bases). V gave up 4 bases and J gave up 6 bases, with 11 bases separating them. The CDR3 spans 13 residues. Germline V gene lookup returns CDR1 SGHDT and CDR2 YYEEEE. Full variable domain (remainder filled in from reference TRBV5-6 and TRBJ2-1): DAGVTQSPTHLIKTRGQQVTLRCSPKSGHDTVSWYQQALGQGPQFIFQYYEEEERQRGNFPDRFSGHQFPNYSSELNVNALLLGDSALYLCASSLDSRNEQFFGPGTRLTVL.

The chain recombines TRBV9 with TRBJ2-2; 7 bases are shared with TRBD1. The CDR3 runs to 16 residues. The V and J ends lost 4 bases and 0 bases, in that order; junction bases with no gene match: 6. CDR1 is SGDLS, CDR2 YYNGEE, per germline. The CDR3: CASSQPGTANTGELFF. The CDR3 DNA reads TGTGCCAGCAGCCAACCCGGGACAGCGAACACCGGGGAGCTGTTTTTT.

The rearrangement joins TRBV19 to TRBJ2-5, with 9 nucleotides matching TRBD1. V dropped 5 bases and J dropped 1; count of bases not matched to a gene: 2. CDR1 and CDR2 (germline): LNHDA, SQIVND (reference sequence). The CDR3 is made up of 14 amino acids. CDR3 DNA sequence: TGTGCCAGTAGTTCGACAGGGGGCCAAGAGACCCAGTACTTC. Protein product: CASSSTGGQETQYF.

This clone is a singleton in its sample. This chain uses TRBV19 with TRBJ1-2; TRBD1 aligns across 7 bases. Trimming took 5 bases from V and 8 from J; bases not matched to a gene: 8. Per the germline V gene, CDR1 is LNHDA and CDR2 is SQIVND (reference sequence). The CDR3 loop spans 13 amino acids. CDR3 coding DNA: TGTGCCAGTAGTCCCCGACAGGGCGGAGGCTACACCTTC. Translating gives CASSPRQGGGYTF.

V gene TRBV6-5 combines with J gene TRBJ1-4; no firm D call. The CDR3 totals 11 residues. Trimming removed 4 bases at V and 8 bases at J, with 5 bases between. Germline CDR1 MNHEY, CDR2 SVGAGI. The chain's CDR3 is CASSFLEKLFF. CDR3 nucleotides: TGTGCCAGCAGTTTCCTAGAAAAACTGTTTTTT.

The chain has TRBV28 and TRBJ1-5; TRBD1 is a possible D gene (5 bases). Trimming shortened V by 5 bases and J by 1 base, and 12 bases separated the two germline ends. The germline gives CDR1 MDHEN, CDR2 SYDVKM. The CDR3 covers 15 residues. The CDR3 loop reads CASSTPGLSNQPQHF. The DNA of the CDR3 is TGTGCCAGCAGTACGCCAGGGTTGAGCAATCAGCCCCAGCATTTT.

V is TRBV19 and J is TRBJ2-3; 10 nucleotides line up with TRBD1. CDR1 is LNHDA, CDR2 SQIVND, per germline (reference sequence). The CDR3 extends over 16 amino acids. V lost 5 bases, J lost 6 bases, and 11 bases stayed unmatched. The CDR3 sequence: CASSDPGQGSLDTQYF. For the CDR3, the DNA is TGTGCCAGTAGTGACCCGGGACAGGGGTCGTTGGATACGCAGTATTTT.

The CDR3, as DNA: TGTGCCAGCACCCCCTGGGGGACTTCCTACGAGCAGTACTTC. This gives the protein CASTPWGTSYEQYF. This chain connects TRBV25-1 to TRBJ2-7; possible D gene TRBD2, 6 bases. The CDR3 consists of 14 residues. Looked up from germline, CDR1 is MGHDK and CDR2 is SYGVNS. Trimming left V 7 bases short and J 1 base short, with 14 bases between.

CDR3 loop: CASSSPTGYGYTF. CDR3 bases: TGTGCCAGCAGTAGCCCCACCGGGTACGGCTACACCTTC. The V and J genes are TRBV27 and TRBJ1-2; D unclear. Trimming took 5 bases from V and 8 from J, leaving 15 bases between them. Germline CDR1 reads MNHEY; CDR2 reads SMNVEV (reference sequence). The CDR3 is made up of 13 amino acids.

The chain couples TRBV7-2 to TRBJ2-5, with D possibly matching TRBD1 (6 bases). V was trimmed by 6 bases and J by 5 bases, leaving 16 bases between them. This CDR3 has 14 amino acids. Germline values: CDR1 SGHTA, CDR2 FQGNSA. This CDR3 reads CASSLQGFGETQYF. Here the CDR3 DNA reads TGTGCCAGCAGTCTCCAGGGGTTTGGTGAGACCCAGTACTTC.

The chain combines TRBV19 with TRBJ1-1; TRBD1 matches at 8 bases. CDR1 and CDR2 (germline): LNHDA, SQIVND (reference sequence). The CDR3 spans 14 residues. Trimming removed 3 bases from V and 8 bases from J; junction bases left unmatched: 8. The CDR3 sequence: CASSIRRGLNEAFF. CDR3 sequence (DNA): TGTGCCAGTAGTATTCGCAGGGGGCTTAACGAAGCTTTCTTT.

Concerning this clone: The missing conserved phenylalanine or tryptophan at the end of this CDR3 makes a read error likely. It is unclear where the CDR3 begins or ends on the DNA, so no DNA is shown, and the CDR3 is as TCRdb lists it. The chain is built from TRBV6-4 and TRBJ1-1. Per the germline V gene, CDR1 is MRHNA and CDR2 is SNTAGT. The CDR3 has 9 residues if both end residues are counted. The chain's CDR3 is CASSRDPGC.

The V and J genes are TRBV7-6 and TRBJ2-7, with TRBD2 matching over 8 bases. This CDR3 spans 14 amino acids. Germline V gives CDR1 SGHVS, CDR2 FNYEAQ. Trimming cost V 5 bases and J 2 bases; bases outside gene matches: 5. CDR3 bases: TGTGCCAGCAGCGAAACTAGCGGTCCCTACGAGCAGTACTTC. As protein: CASSETSGPYEQYF.

This clone appeared a few times. The chain combines TRBV19 with TRBJ1-1, with TRBD1 matching over 10 bases. The CDR3 has 15 residues. V gave up 7 bases and J gave up 6 bases; unmatched junction bases: 11. Germline lookup yields CDR1 LNHDA and CDR2 SQIVND (reference sequence). The CDR3 spells CASTTLGQGVAEAFF. In nucleotides, the CDR3 is TGTGCCAGTACCACCTTAGGACAGGGGGTGGCTGAAGCTTTCTTT.

This clone appeared once. The chain employs TRBV28 and TRBJ2-3; 16 nucleotides match TRBD2. The germline V gene has CDR1 MDHEN and CDR2 SYDVKM. CDR3 length: 16 amino acids. V lost 5 bases and J lost 6; bases outside the gene matches: 5. This CDR3 is CASSKGTSGGDDTQYF. Here the CDR3 DNA reads TGTGCCAGCAGTAAGGGGACTAGCGGGGGGGACGATACGCAGTATTTT.

This clone showed up just a few times. The V call is TRBV4-3, the J call TRBJ2-2; tentatively, D is TRBD1 (6 bases). Germline V gene data show CDR1 as LGHNA and CDR2 as YSLEER. Deletions cut 0 bases from V and 7 bases from J, with 12 bases between. This CDR3 is built from 15 residues. The chain's CDR3 is CASSQDPAGDGELFF. The CDR3, as DNA: TGCGCCAGCAGCCAAGATCCGGCAGGGGACGGGGAGCTGTTTTTT.

This rearrangement joins TRBV19 to TRBJ2-1, with a possible D match to TRBD1 (5 bases). The V gene lost 7 bases and the J gene lost 4 bases, with 23 bases spanning the gap. Looked up from germline, CDR1 is LNHDA and CDR2 is SQIVND (reference sequence). The CDR3 spans 17 residues. CDR3 coding DNA: TGTGCCAGTATGAAAATGATTGGGGCTCGAGCTTACAATGAGCAGTTCTTC. It yields the protein CASMKMIGARAYNEQFF.

The chain has TRBV28 and TRBJ2-4, with D perhaps TRBD2 (6 bases). This CDR3 comprises 14 residues. V lost 3 bases to trimming and J lost 4 bases, with 10 bases between them. The germline gives CDR1 MDHEN, CDR2 SYDVKM. The CDR3 sequence is CASSLGGAKNIQYF. The CDR3 DNA sequence: TGTGCCAGCAGTTTGGGGGGTGCGAAAAACATTCAGTACTTC.

This CDR3 reads CASRRDGMNTEAFF. CDR3 sequence (DNA): TGTGCCAGCAGACGGGACGGAATGAACACTGAAGCTTTCTTT. The chain uses TRBV7-9 and TRBJ1-1, with D perhaps matching TRBD1 (5 bases). Germline V gives CDR1 SEHNR, CDR2 FQNEAQ (reference sequence). This CDR3 contains 14 residues. V dropped 6 bases and J dropped 0 bases, with 11 bases sitting between them. Based on the CDR3 plus reference TRBV7-9 and TRBJ1-1, the full variable domain is DTGVSQNPRHKITKRGQNVTFRCDPISEHNRLYWYRQTLGQGPEFLTYFQNEAQLEKSRLLSDRFSAERPKGSFSTLEIQRTEQGDSAMYLCASRRDGMNTEAFFGQGTRLTVV.

The chain combines TRBV28 with TRBJ2-2; TRBD2 is a possible D gene (6 bases). Germline V gene data show CDR1 as MDHEN and CDR2 as SYDVKM. The ends were cut back, 4 bases at V and 5 bases at J, with 29 bases in the middle. The CDR3 is 20 residues long. The CDR3 protein is CASSSYRLVGEARKTGELFF. The CDR3 DNA reads as TGTGCCAGCAGTTCATACAGACTAGTGGGGGAGGCCCGAAAGACCGGGGAGCTGTTTTTT. Combining the CDR3 with reference TRBV28 and TRBJ2-2 gives the whole variable domain DVKVTQSSRYLVKRTGEKVFLECVQDMDHENMFWYRQDPGLGLRLIYFSYDVKMKEKGDIPEGYSVSREKKERFSLILESASTNQTSMYLCASSSYRLVGEARKTGELFFGEGSRLTVL.

This clone was recorded only once. This chain links TRBV5-1 with TRBJ1-1; TRBD1 matches at 11 bases. Germline CDR1 and CDR2: SGHRS and YFSETQ. This CDR3 is 16 amino acids long. Losses at the gene ends were 3 bases for V and 0 bases for J; bases not matched to a gene: 4. CDR3 in DNA: TGCGCCAGCAGCTCGGACAGGGGGCTCGTGAACACTGAAGCTTTCTTT. It encodes CASSSDRGLVNTEAFF.

The CDR3 bases are TGTGCCAGCAGCTTAGCGAGGGAGACCCAGTACTTC. This codes for CASSLARETQYF. The chain has TRBV7-2 and TRBJ2-5; D ambiguous. CDR1 and CDR2 (germline): SGHTA, FQGNSA. Trimming took 0 bases from V and 5 from J, leaving 4 bases between them. CDR3 size: 12 residues.